This T cell receptor (beta chain) appears in the sequencing data of a study of blood T cell repertoires in COVID-19. Looking at the study overall: Samples representing acute and convalescent COVID-19 were sourced from the United States, Italy and Spain.

Individuals aged about 18 to 90 years were recruited from 24 US areas. Original analysis: The authors estimated nucleated cell counts from reference gene primer amplification. TCRdb keeps only in-frame clones here, not all; method: immunoSEQ multiplex PCR. V and J calls and clone size follow that table, whereas D and trimming were derived from the DNA. The data contain about 220,000 clones, around 89% of them singletons. The sequenced sample consisted of PBMCs or T cells enriched from blood (not recorded which). The TCR comes from a woman between 18 and 30 years old in a cohort exposed to, infected with or recovered from COVID-19 (not recorded which).

For the CDR3, the DNA is TGTGCCAGCAGCATACACGGGACACAGCTCGAAAAACTGTTTTTT. Amino acid sequence: CASSIHGTQLEKLFF. This sequence joins TRBV9 and TRBJ1-4, with D tentatively TRBD1 (6 bases). Germline V gene sequence: CDR1 SGDLS, CDR2 YYNGEE. Between the trimmed V and J ends, which lost 4 bases and 8 bases, there was a span of 18 bases. The CDR3 length is 15 residues.